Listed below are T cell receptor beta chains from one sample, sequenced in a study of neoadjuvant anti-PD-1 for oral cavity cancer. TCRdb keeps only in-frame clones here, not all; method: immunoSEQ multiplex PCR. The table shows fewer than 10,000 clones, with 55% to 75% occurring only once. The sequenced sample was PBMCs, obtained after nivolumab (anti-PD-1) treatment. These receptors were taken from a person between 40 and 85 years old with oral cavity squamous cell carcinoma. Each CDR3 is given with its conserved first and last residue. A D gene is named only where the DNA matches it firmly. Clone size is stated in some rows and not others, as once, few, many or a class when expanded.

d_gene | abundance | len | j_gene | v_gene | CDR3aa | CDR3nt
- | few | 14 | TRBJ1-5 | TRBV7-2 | CASSLGAFNQPQHF | TGTGCCAGCAGCTTAGGGGCTTTCAATCAGCCCCAGCATTTT
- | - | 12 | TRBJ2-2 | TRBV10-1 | CASAPTTGELFF | TGCGCCAGCGCCCCTACCACCGGGGAGCTGTTTTTT
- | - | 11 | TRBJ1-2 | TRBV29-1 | CSGTIVDGYTF | TGCAGCGGTACAATCGTGGATGGCTACACCTTC
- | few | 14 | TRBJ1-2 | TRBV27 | CASSSVDGSYGYTF | TGTGCCAGCAGTTCGGTGGACGGCTCCTATGGCTACACCTTC
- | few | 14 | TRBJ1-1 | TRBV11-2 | CASSFGGQGAEAFF | TGTGCCAGCAGCTTCGGGGGTCAGGGTGCGGAAGCTTTCTTT
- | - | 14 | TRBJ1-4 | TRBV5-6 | CASSGYGQGEKLFF | TGTGCCAGCAGCGGATATGGACAAGGTGAAAAACTGTTTTTT
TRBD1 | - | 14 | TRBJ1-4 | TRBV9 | CASSVGTGNEKLFF | TGTGCCAGCAGCGTAGGGACAGGGAATGAAAAACTGTTTTTT
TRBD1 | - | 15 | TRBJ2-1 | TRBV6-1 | CASSDPGTVRNEQFF | TGTGCCAGCAGTGACCCCGGGACAGTTCGCAATGAGCAGTTCTTC
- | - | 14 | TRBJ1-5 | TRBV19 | CASSTGESRQPQHF | TGTGCCAGTAGTACAGGGGAATCACGGCAGCCCCAGCATTTT
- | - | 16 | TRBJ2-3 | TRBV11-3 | CASSFCLKVSGDTQYF | TGTGCCAGCAGCTTTTGCCTCAAGGTCTCAGGTGATACGCAGTATTTT
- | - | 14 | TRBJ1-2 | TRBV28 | CASSFERGPYGYTF | TGTGCCAGCAGTTTCGAACGGGGGCCCTATGGCTACACCTTC
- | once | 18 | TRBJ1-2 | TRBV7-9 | CASRPPGRVMLTNYGYTF | TGTGCCAGCAGGCCCCCCGGCCGGGTGATGCTGACTAACTATGGCTACACCTTC
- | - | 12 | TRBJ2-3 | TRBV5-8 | CASSPQGDTQYF | TGTGCCAGCAGCCCCCAGGGGGATACGCAGTATTTT
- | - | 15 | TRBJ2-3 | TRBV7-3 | CASSFDRGPTDTQYF | TGTGCCAGCAGCTTCGACAGAGGCCCCACAGATACGCAGTATTTT
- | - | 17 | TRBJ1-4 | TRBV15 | CATSRGSGKKANEKLFF | TGTGCCACCAGCAGAGGGTCCGGGAAGAAAGCTAATGAAAAACTGTTTTTT
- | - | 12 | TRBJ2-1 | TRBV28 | CASSPAYNEQFF | TGTGCCAGCAGCCCGGCCTACAATGAGCAGTTCTTC
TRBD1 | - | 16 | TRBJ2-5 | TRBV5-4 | CASSTPGQGVRGTQYF | TGTGCCAGCAGCACCCCGGGACAGGGAGTCAGGGGGACCCAGTACTTC
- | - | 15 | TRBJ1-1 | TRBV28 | CASSLIGGVNTEAFF | TGTGCCAGCAGTTTGATAGGGGGTGTTAACACTGAAGCTTTCTTT
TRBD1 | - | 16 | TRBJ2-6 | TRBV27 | CASSLGQGSGANVLTF | TGTGCCAGCAGTTTAGGACAGGGCTCTGGGGCCAACGTCCTGACTTTC
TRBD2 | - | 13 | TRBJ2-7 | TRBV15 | CATSRDRGSEQYF | TGTGCCACCAGCAGAGATCGCGGGAGCGAGCAGTACTTC
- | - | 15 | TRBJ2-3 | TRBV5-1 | CASSRRATSTDTQYF | TGCGCCAGCAGCCGACGAGCCACTAGCACAGATACGCAGTATTTT
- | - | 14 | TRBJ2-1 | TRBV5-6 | CASSFGTWYNEQFF | TGTGCCAGCAGCTTCGGGACCTGGTACAATGAGCAGTTCTTC
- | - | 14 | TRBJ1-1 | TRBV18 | CASSRRPANTEAFF | TGTGCCAGCTCACGTCGGCCCGCCAACACTGAAGCTTTCTTT
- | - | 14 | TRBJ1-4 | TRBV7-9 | CASSLDPEIEKLFF | TGTGCCAGCAGCTTAGATCCCGAAATTGAAAAACTGTTTTTT
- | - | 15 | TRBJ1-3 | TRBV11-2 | CASSLDGDSGNTIYF | TGTGCCAGCAGCTTAGACGGCGACTCTGGAAACACCATATATTTT
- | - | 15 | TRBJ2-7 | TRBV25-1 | CASSGPGTAAYEQYF | TGTGCCAGCAGTGGACCCGGGACCGCCGCCTACGAGCAGTACTTC
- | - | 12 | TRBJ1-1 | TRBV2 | CASRAGQTEAFF | TGTGCCAGCAGGGCTGGACAGACTGAAGCTTTCTTT
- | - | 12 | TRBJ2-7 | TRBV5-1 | CASSSSSYEQYF | TGCGCCAGCAGCTCCAGCTCCTACGAGCAGTACTTC
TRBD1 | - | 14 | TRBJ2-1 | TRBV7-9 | CASSFGDSSNEQFF | TGTGCCAGCAGCTTCGGGGACAGCAGCAATGAGCAGTTCTTC
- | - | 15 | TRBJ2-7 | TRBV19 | CASTPSGTGLNEQYF | TGTGCCAGTACCCCCTCCGGGACGGGCCTTAACGAGCAGTACTTC
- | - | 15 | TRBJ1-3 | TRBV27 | CASSLDRSSGNTIYF | TGTGCCAGCAGTCTTGACAGGAGCTCTGGAAACACCATATATTTT
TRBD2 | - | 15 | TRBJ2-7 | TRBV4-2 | CASSQAASGGYEQYF | TGTGCCAGCAGCCAAGCAGCTAGCGGGGGCTACGAGCAGTACTTC
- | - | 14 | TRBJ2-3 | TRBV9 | CASSVGFPTDTQYF | TGTGCCAGCAGCGTAGGATTTCCCACAGATACGCAGTATTTT
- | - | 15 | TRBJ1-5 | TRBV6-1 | CASFWMAGGNQPQHF | TGTGCCAGCTTCTGGATGGCCGGGGGGAACCAGCCCCAGCATTTT
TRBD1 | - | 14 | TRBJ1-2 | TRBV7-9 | CASSSPGQIYGYTF | TGTGCCAGCAGCTCACCGGGACAGATCTATGGCTACACCTTC
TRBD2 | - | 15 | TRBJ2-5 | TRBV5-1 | CASSPGLAGVETQYF | TGCGCCAGCAGCCCGGGACTAGCGGGAGTTGAGACCCAGTACTTC
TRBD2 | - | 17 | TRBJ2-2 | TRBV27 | CASSPLTGGVTTGELFF | TGTGCCAGCAGCCCCTTGACGGGGGGGGTTACCACCGGGGAGCTGTTTTTT
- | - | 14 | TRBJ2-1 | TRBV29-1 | CSGFDGGSYNEQFF | TGCAGCGGATTCGACGGAGGATCCTACAATGAGCAGTTCTTC
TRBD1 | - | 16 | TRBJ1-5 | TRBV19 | CASSMREGTGNQPQHF | TGTGCCAGTAGTATGAGAGAAGGGACAGGGAATCAGCCCCAGCATTTT
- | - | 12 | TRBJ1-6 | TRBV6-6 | CASGPGVTPLHF | TGTGCCAGCGGGCCCGGGGTTACACCCCTCCACTTT
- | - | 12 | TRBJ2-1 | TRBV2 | CASRGSPQEQFF | TGTGCCAGCCGAGGATCCCCCCAGGAGCAGTTCTTC
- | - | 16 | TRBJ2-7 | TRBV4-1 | CASSQDRGGFSYEQYF | TGCGCCAGCAGCCAAGATAGGGGCGGATTTTCCTACGAGCAGTACTTC
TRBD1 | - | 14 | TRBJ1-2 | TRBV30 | CAWKGTGSNYGYTF | TGTGCCTGGAAGGGGACAGGGTCTAACTATGGCTACACCTTC
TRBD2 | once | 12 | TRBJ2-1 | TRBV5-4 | CASRRTSGEQFF | TGTGCCAGCAGGCGGACTAGCGGTGAGCAGTTCTTC
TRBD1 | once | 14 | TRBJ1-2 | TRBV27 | CASSLRWQGAGYTF | TGTGCCAGCAGTTTAAGATGGCAGGGGGCAGGCTACACCTTC
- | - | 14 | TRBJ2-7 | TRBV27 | CASRPLGTTYEQYF | TGTGCCAGCAGACCTCTGGGAACCACCTACGAGCAGTACTTC
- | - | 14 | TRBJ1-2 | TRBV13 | CASSSQTGFYGYTF | TGTGCCAGCAGCTCCCAGACCGGATTCTATGGCTACACCTTC
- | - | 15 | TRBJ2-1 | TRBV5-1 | CASSFRVSSYNEQFF | TGCGCCAGCAGCTTTAGGGTTAGCTCCTACAATGAGCAGTTCTTC
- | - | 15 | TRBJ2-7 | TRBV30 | CAWSAGTLNYYEQYF | TGTGCCTGGAGTGCCGGGACCTTGAATTACTACGAGCAGTACTTC
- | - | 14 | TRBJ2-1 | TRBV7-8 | CASRQTGPGNEQFF | TGTGCCAGCAGACAAACAGGTCCTGGGAATGAGCAGTTCTTC
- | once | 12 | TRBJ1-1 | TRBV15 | CATSRGNTEAFF | TGTGCCACCAGCAGGGGTAACACTGAAGCTTTCTTT
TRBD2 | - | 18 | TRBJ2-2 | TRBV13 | CASSLSSGRSPNTGELFF | TGTGCCAGCAGCTTAAGTAGCGGGAGAAGTCCGAACACCGGGGAGCTGTTTTTT
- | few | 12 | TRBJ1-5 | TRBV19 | CAGREGNQPQHF | TGTGCCGGCAGGGAAGGCAATCAGCCCCAGCATTTT
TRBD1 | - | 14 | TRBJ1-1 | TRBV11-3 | CASSFGQGSTEAFF | TGTGCCAGCAGCTTCGGACAGGGGAGCACTGAAGCTTTCTTT
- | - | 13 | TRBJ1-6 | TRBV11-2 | CASSFDGNSPLHF | TGTGCCAGCAGCTTCGACGGGAATTCACCCCTCCACTTT
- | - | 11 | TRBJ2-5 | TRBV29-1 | CSVEAEWMQYF | TGCAGCGTTGAAGCTGAGTGGATGCAGTACTTC
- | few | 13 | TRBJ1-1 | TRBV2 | CASSESMNTEAFF | TGTGCCAGCAGTGAATCAATGAACACTGAAGCTTTCTTT
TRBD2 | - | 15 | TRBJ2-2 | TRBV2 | CASSATSGSVGELFF | TGTGCCAGCAGTGCTACTAGCGGGAGCGTCGGGGAGCTGTTTTTT
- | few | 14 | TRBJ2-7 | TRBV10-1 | CASSSRLNKYEQYF | TGCGCCAGCAGTTCAAGACTGAACAAGTACGAGCAGTACTTC